The clone carrying this T cell receptor beta chain was counted at least ten times. What it binds is not known. The data were obtained in a study of T cells in Graves' hyperthyroidism and ophthalmopathy. Study-level background: Any treatment followed the collection of peripheral blood at initial diagnosis.

Amplified TCR beta CDR3 regions derived from RNA transcripts. TCR CDR3 regions were first amplified by RT-PCR with HTBI primers. MiXCR was run by TCRdb on the multiplex PCR reads, yielding one entry per CDR3 protein. The sample lists around 600,000 distinct CDR3 sequences, more than 12% occurring once. V shed 7 bases, J shed 3 bases, and the junction held 5 bases outside the gene matches. The CDR3 loop spans 14 amino acids. From germline, CDR1 is SNHLY and CDR2 FYNNEI. Notes on the study in general: The model forecast ophthalmopathy, anticipating it by a median around 6.5 months before onset. A 13 V-J signature model discriminated ophthalmopathy versus stable hyperthyroidism.

Sequencing was carried out using blood. The J gene is TRBJ1-1, the V gene TRBV2; 10 nucleotides agree with TRBD1. This receptor was identified in a woman aged 50 to 60 with Graves' ophthalmopathy. For the CDR3, the DNA is TGTGCCAGCACCTATGGACAGGGGGACACTGAAGCTTTCTTT. Translation gives CASTYGQGDTEAFF.